These 8 T cell receptor beta chains originate from one sample sequenced in a study of patients and donors after allogeneic stem cell transplantation. TCRdb re-called the RT-PCR reads with MiXCR, one entry per CDR3 protein. Among approximately 210,000 distinct CDR3 sequences listed, 41% were seen once. Sequencing was performed on blood, either unsorted or a sorted T cell fraction (not recorded which). The origin of the receptors is a human donor who was either an allogeneic HSCT recipient or a stem cell or donor lymphocyte infusion donor (not recorded which). It is not recorded whose cells these are; they may come from a transplant donor.

The chain couples TRBV6-1 to TRBJ2-1; 11 positions match TRBD2. CDR3 length: 16 amino acids. V was clipped by 4 bases and J by 5 bases; unmatched bases: 7. Germline V gene sequence: CDR1 MNHNS, CDR2 SASEGT. CDR3 bases: TGTGCCAGCAGTGTTCGGACTAGCGGGCACAACAATGAGCAGTTCTTC. Residues: CASSVRTSGHNNEQFF.

J is TRBJ2-1 and V is TRBV11-2; no clear D gene. With 4 bases removed from V and 0 bases from J, the gap between germline ends came to 4 bases. Germline V gene sequence: CDR1 SGHAT, CDR2 FQNNGV. The CDR3 extends over 13 amino acids. The CDR3 is CASSWSSYNEQFF. CDR3 nucleotide sequence: TGTGCCAGCAGCTGGAGCTCCTACAATGAGCAGTTCTTC.

This clonotype was counted between two and nine times. This rearrangement joins TRBV14 to TRBJ1-2; tentatively, D is TRBD1 (6 bases). Per germline, CDR1 SGHDN and CDR2 FVKESK. The CDR3 is 13 residues long. Between the trimmed V and J ends, which lost 1 base and 8 bases, there was a span of 11 bases. The CDR3, as DNA: TGTGCCAGCAGCCAAGGGCGGGGGCAAGGCTACACCTTC. It encodes CASSQGRGQGYTF.

This clonotype turned up a few times. The CDR3 DNA reads as TGTGCCAGCAGTGATGACAGATACTCTGGAAACACCATATATTTT. This sequence encodes CASSDDRYSGNTIYF. This chain joins TRBV25-1 and TRBJ1-3, with TRBD1 as a possible D gene (5 bases). V lost 3 bases and J lost 0, with 9 bases in between. Germline lookup yields CDR1 MGHDK and CDR2 SYGVNS. The CDR3 loop spans 15 amino acids. The variable domain in full, with the rest retrieved from reference TRBV25-1 and TRBJ1-3, is EADIYQTPRYLVIGTGKKITLECSQTMGHDKMYWYQQDPGMELHLIHYSYGVNSTEKGDLSSESTVSRIRTEHFPLTLESARPSHTSQYLCASSDDRYSGNTIYFGEGSWLTVV.

This CDR3 is CASSKELAGSQETQYF. The CDR3 region has the DNA TGTGCCAGCAGCAAAGAGCTAGCGGGGTCCCAAGAGACCCAGTACTTC. The J gene is TRBJ2-5, the V gene TRBV21-1; TRBD2 is taken as the D call from the table, unchecked against the DNA. TRBV21-1 is deemed a pseudogene. CDR3 length: 16 amino acids.

The chain joins TRBV27 to TRBJ1-2; no firm D call. CDR3 length: 14 amino acids. CDR1 and CDR2 (germline): MNHEY, SMNVEV (reference sequence). V was clipped by 4 bases and J by 8 bases, with 17 bases between them. CDR3 DNA: TGTGCCAGCAGTTCGGGCAAAAACGTCGACGGCTACACCTTC. Residues: CASSSGKNVDGYTF.

There are a few counts of this clonotype. This sequence joins TRBV7-6 and TRBJ1-2, with 9 bases aligning to TRBD1. V gave up 5 bases and J gave up 6 bases; unmatched junction bases: 4. CDR3 size: 13 residues. The V gene's germline CDR1 is SGHVS and CDR2 FNYEAQ. The CDR3 here is CASSRDRADGYTF. CDR3 nucleotides: TGTGCCAGCAGCCGGGACAGGGCCGATGGCTACACCTTC.

As DNA, the CDR3 is TGCAGTGCTGCGCCTTCAGGGGGCTTATCCTACAATGAGCAGTTCTTC. It codes for CSAAPSGGLSYNEQFF. This chain joins TRBV20-1 and TRBJ2-1; 8 bases align to TRBD1. The J segment lost 1 base and the V segment lost 5 bases, leaving 10 bases of the junction unmatched. The germline CDR1 and CDR2 sequences are DFQATT and SNEGSKA (reference sequence). The CDR3 has 16 residues.